Below are 10 T cell receptor beta chains sequenced from a single sample in a study of T-cell memory formation after mild COVID-19. TCRdb re-analysed the 5' RACE reads in MiXCR, keeping a single row per CDR3 protein. The sample records a few hundred thousand distinct CDR3 sequences, roughly a fifth being singletons. The sequencing input was PBMCs or a T cell subset sorted from them (not recorded which). These receptor sequences come from a man aged 18 to 29 who had mild COVID-19 (a few samples of this study predate the infection). Cell type and time point are not known.

V usage is TRBV30 and J usage is TRBJ1-1; no firm D call. The CDR3 is made up of 19 amino acids. Germline V gene lookup returns CDR1 GTSNPN and CDR2 SVGIG (reference sequence). Trimming pared 1 base from V and 4 bases from J, leaving 28 bases between. CDR3 coding DNA: TGTGCCTGGAGTGAACAGTTTAAGGCCAGGACGAGATGGGGCACTGAAGCTTTCTTT. It is translated as CAWSEQFKARTRWGTEAFF.

The chain combines TRBV12-3 or TRBV12-4 with TRBJ1-2, with 7 positions matching TRBD1. This CDR3 has 13 amino acids. J gave up 5 bases and V 5 bases, and 5 bases lay outside the gene matches. CDR3 nucleotides: TGTGCCAGCAGTGAACTACAGGGGTATGGCTACACCTTC. Protein product: CASSELQGYGYTF.

The genes are TRBV25-1 and TRBJ1-2; D is ambiguous. This CDR3 has 17 residues. CDR1 is MGHDK, CDR2 SYGVNS, per germline. Trimming stripped 1 base from V and 1 base from J, with 16 bases between. The CDR3 coding sequence is TGTGCCAGCAGTGAATTAGGCCGACGACTTGTTAACTATGGCTACACCTTC. Protein product: CASSELGRRLVNYGYTF.

The CDR3 DNA sequence: TGCGCCAGCAAGACAGATGCAACTAATGAAAAACTGTTTTTT. This encodes CASKTDATNEKLFF. This rearrangement joins TRBV5-1 to TRBJ1-4; D may be TRBD1 (5 bases). The germline gives CDR1 SGHRS, CDR2 YFSETQ. With 6 bases removed from V and 0 bases from J, the gap between germline ends came to 9 bases. CDR3 size: 14 residues.

The rearrangement uses TRBV9 and TRBJ2-5, with a weak D call TRBD2 (5 bases). The CDR3 is made up of 15 amino acids. Germline loops: CDR1 SGDLS, CDR2 YYNGEE. Trimming took 4 bases from V and 1 from J, leaving 14 bases between them. CDR3 nucleotides: TGTGCCAGCAGCTTGAGGCTAGCCCCCCAAGAGACCCAGTACTTC. As protein: CASSLRLAPQETQYF.

This chain uses TRBV27 with TRBJ1-2, with 7 bases identical to TRBD1. Per germline, CDR1 MNHEY and CDR2 SMNVEV (reference sequence). J gave up 6 bases and V 2 bases, and 6 bases lay outside the gene matches. This CDR3 region has 14 residues. CDR3 in amino acids: CASSLGRGRNGYTF. The CDR3 bases are TGTGCCAGCAGTTTAGGGAGGGGGCGTAATGGCTACACCTTC.

This clonotype was counted between two and nine times. The V and J genes are TRBV5-1 and TRBJ1-1; TRBD1 is a possible D gene (6 bases). CDR3 length equals 14 residues. CDR1 and CDR2 from the germline V gene are SGHRS and YFSETQ. V gave up 4 bases and J gave up 4 bases, with 14 bases separating them. CDR3 in amino acids: CASSTRGTPTEAFF. CDR3 DNA: TGCGCCAGCAGCACCCGGGGGACACCCACTGAAGCTTTCTTT.

The chain has TRBV7-9 and TRBJ2-4; D may be TRBD2 (6 bases). V gave up 5 bases and J gave up 4 bases, with 15 bases separating them. The germline V gene has CDR1 SEHNR and CDR2 FQNEAQ (reference sequence). The CDR3 sequence is 15 residues long. The CDR3 nucleotides read TGTGCCAGCAGCCAACGGGACTCAGAAAAAAACATTCAGTACTTC. It yields the protein CASSQRDSEKNIQYF.

This clonotype was counted a few times. The chain links TRBV4-2 to TRBJ1-1; no firm D call. Germline values: CDR1 LGHNA, CDR2 YNFKEQ. V shed 1 base and J shed 4 bases, with 13 bases lying between them. This CDR3 has 15 residues. The CDR3 coding sequence is TGTGCCAGCAGCCAAGCGGAGCTGCTGGGCACTGAAGCTTTCTTT. Translation: CASSQAELLGTEAFF.

This clonotype has a handful of counts. J is TRBJ2-1 and V is TRBV7-3; D remains unclear. CDR1 is SGHTA and CDR2 is FQGTGA in the germline V gene. Between the trimmed V and J ends, which lost 2 bases and 4 bases, there was a span of 9 bases. This CDR3 is built from 14 residues. The CDR3 nucleotides read TGTGCCAGCAGCTTATCAGTCTTGTACAATGAGCAGTTCTTC. This codes for CASSLSVLYNEQFF.